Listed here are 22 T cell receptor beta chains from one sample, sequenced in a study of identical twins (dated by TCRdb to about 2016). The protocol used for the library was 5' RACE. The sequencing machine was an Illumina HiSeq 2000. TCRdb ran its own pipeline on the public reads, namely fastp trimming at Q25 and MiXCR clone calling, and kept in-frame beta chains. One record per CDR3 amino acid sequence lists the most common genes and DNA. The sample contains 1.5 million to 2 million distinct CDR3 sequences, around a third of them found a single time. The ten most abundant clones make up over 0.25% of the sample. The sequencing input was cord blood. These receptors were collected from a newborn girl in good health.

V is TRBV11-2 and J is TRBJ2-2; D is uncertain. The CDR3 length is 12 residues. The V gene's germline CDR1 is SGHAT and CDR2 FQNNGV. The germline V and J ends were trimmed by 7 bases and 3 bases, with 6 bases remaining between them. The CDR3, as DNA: TGTGCCAGCATCGGAGACACCGGGGAGCTGTTTTTT. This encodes CASIGDTGELFF.

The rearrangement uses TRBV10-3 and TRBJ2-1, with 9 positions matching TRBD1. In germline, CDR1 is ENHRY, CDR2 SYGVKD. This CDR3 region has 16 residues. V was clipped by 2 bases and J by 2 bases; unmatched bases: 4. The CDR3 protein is CAISEAGTGTYNEQFF. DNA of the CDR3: TGTGCCATCAGTGAGGCAGGGACAGGGACCTACAATGAGCAGTTCTTC.

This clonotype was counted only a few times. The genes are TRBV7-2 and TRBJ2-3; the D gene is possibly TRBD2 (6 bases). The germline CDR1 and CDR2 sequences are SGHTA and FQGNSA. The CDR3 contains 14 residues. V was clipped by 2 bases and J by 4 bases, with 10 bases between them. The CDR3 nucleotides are TGTGCCAGCAGCTTATTCAGACTAGCAGATACGCAGTATTTT. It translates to CASSLFRLADTQYF.

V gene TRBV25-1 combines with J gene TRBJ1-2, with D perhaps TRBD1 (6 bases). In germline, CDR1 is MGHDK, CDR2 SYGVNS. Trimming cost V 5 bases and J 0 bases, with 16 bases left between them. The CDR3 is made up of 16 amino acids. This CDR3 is CASSSLDRLTNYGYTF. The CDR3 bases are TGTGCCAGCAGTTCGCTCGACAGGCTAACTAACTATGGCTACACCTTC.

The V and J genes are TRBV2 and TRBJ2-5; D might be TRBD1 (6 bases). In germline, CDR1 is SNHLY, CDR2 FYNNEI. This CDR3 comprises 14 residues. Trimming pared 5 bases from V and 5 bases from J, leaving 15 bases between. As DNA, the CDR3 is TGTGCCAGCAGTACCGGGACAACAGGGGAGACCCAGTACTTC. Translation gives CASSTGTTGETQYF. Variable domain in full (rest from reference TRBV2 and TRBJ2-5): EPEVTQTPSHQVTQMGQEVILRCVPISNHLYFYWYRQILGQKVEFLVSFYNNEISEKSEIFDDQFSVERPDGSNFTLKIRSTKLEDSAMYFCASSTGTTGETQYFGPGTRLLVL.

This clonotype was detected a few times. The CDR3 DNA is TGCAGCGTTGATTGGGGGCAGCCTAATGAAAAACTGTTTTTT. Its translation: CSVDWGQPNEKLFF. This rearrangement joins TRBV29-1 to TRBJ1-4, with a weak D call TRBD1 (6 bases). CDR3 size: 14 residues. Germline-derived CDR1 and CDR2 are SQVTM and ANQGSEA. The V and J ends lost 3 bases and 3 bases respectively, with 11 bases between them.

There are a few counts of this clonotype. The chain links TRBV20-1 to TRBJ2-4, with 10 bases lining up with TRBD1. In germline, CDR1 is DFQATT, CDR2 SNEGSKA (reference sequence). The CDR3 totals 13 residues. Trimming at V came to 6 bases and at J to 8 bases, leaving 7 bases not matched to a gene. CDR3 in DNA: TGCAGTGCCCTTGACAGGGGGCGAGACATTCAGTACTTC. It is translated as CSALDRGRDIQYF.

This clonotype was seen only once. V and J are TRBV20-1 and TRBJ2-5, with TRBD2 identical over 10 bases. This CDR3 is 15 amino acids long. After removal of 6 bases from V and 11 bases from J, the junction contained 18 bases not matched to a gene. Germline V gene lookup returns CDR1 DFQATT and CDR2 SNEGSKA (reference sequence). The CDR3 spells CSARGFLAGVSEQYF. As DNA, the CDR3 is TGCAGTGCCAGGGGCTTTCTAGCGGGAGTAAGTGAGCAGTACTTC.

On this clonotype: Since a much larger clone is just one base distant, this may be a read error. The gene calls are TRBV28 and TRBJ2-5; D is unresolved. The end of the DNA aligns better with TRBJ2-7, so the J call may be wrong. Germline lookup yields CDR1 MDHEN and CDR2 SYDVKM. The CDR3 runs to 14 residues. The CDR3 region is CASNRIDTGYEQYF. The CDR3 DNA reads TGTGCCAGCAACCGGATCGATACGGGTTACGAGCAGTACTTC.

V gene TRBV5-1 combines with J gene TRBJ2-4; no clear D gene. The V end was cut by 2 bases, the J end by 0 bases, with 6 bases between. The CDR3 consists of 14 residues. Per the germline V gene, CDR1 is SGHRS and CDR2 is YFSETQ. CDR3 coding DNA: TGCGCCAGCAGCTTTGAGGTAGCCAAAAACATTCAGTACTTC. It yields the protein CASSFEVAKNIQYF.

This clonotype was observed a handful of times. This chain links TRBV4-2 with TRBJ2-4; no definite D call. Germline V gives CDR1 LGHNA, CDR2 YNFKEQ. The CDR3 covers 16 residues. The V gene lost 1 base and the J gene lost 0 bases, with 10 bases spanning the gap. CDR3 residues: CASSQAIRLAKNIQYF. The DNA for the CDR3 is TGTGCCAGCAGCCAAGCCATCCGATTAGCCAAAAACATTCAGTACTTC.

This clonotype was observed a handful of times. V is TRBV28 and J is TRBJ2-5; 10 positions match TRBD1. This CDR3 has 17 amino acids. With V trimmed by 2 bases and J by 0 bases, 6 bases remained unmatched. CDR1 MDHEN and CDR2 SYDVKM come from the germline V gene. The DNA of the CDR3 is TGTGCCAGCAGTTTAAGGCTCGGACAGGGGGACCAAGAGACCCAGTACTTC. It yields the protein CASSLRLGQGDQETQYF.

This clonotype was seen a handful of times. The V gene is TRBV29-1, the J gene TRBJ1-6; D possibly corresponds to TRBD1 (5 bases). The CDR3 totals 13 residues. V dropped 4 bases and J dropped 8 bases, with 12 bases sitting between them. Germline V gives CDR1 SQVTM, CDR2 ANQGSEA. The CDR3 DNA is TGCAGCGTTGCGGAGGGGCGGGATTCACCCCTCCACTTT. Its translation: CSVAEGRDSPLHF.

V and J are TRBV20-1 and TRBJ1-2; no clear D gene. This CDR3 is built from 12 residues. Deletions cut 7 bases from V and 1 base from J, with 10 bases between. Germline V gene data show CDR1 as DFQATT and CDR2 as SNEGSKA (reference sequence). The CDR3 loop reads CSVKTRNYGYTF. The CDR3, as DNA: TGCAGTGTTAAAACCCGTAACTATGGCTACACCTTC.

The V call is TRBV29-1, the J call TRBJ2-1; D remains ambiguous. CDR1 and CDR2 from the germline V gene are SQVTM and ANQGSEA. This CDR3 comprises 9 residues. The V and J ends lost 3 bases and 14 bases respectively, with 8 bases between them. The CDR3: CSVDRDKFF. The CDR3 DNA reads TGCAGCGTTGATAGGGATAAGTTCTTC.

The CDR3 coding sequence is TGTGCCAGCAGCGCGTCAGGGGCGCCCCATAATGAGCAGTTCTTC. Translating it yields CASSASGAPHNEQFF. The chain recombines TRBV7-9 with TRBJ2-1; tentative D call: TRBD1 (6 bases). This CDR3 spans 15 amino acids. Germline CDR1 SEHNR, CDR2 FQNEAQ (reference sequence). With 5 bases removed from V and 7 bases from J, the gap between germline ends came to 18 bases.

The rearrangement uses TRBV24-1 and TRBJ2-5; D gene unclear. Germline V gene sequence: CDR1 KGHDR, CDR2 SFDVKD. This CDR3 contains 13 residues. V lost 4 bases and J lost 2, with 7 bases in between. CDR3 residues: CATSEPLQETQYF. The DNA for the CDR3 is TGTGCCACCAGTGAGCCCCTTCAAGAGACCCAGTACTTC.

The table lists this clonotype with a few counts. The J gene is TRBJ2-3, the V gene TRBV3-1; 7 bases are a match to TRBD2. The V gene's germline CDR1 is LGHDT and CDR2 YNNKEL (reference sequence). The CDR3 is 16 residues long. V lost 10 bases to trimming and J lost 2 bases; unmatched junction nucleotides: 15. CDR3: CATGPQEAGFTDTQYF. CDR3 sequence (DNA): TGTGCCACCGGGCCCCAAGAAGCGGGGTTCACAGATACGCAGTATTTT.

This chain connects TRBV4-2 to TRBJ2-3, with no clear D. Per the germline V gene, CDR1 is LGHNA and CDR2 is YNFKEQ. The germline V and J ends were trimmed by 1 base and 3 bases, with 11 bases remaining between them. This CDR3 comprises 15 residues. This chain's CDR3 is CASSQGVGLTDTQYF. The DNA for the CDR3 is TGTGCCAGCAGCCAAGGGGTCGGTTTAACAGATACGCAGTATTTT.

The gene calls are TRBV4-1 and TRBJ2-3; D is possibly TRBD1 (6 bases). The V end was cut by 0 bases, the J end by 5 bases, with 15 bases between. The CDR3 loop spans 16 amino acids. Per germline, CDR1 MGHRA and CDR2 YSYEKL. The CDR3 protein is CASSQDRAGAEDTQYF. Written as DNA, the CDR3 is TGCGCCAGCAGCCAAGACCGGGCAGGGGCGGAAGATACGCAGTATTTT.

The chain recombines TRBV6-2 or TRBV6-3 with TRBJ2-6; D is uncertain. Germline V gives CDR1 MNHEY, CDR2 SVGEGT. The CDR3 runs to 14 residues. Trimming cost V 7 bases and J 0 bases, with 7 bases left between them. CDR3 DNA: TGTGCCAGCACCCTTCACTCTGGGGCCAACGTCCTGACTTTC. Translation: CASTLHSGANVLTF.

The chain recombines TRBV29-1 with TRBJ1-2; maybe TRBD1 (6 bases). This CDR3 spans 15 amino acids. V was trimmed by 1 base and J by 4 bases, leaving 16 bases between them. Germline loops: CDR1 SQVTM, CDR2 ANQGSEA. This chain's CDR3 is CSVEARMTGVYGYTF. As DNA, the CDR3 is TGCAGCGTTGAAGCCCGTATGACAGGTGTCTATGGCTACACCTTC.